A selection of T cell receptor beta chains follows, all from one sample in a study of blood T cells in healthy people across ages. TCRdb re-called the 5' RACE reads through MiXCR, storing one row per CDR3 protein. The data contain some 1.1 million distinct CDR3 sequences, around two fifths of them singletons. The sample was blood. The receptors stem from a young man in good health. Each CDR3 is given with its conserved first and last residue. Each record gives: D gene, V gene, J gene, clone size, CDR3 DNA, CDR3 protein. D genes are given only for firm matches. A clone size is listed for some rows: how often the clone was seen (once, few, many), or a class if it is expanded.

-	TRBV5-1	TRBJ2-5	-	TGCGCCAGCAGCCCCCAGAGGACAGTCTCAGAGACTCAGTACTTC	CASSPQRTVSETQYF
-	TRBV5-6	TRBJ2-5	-	TGTGCCAGCAGGGGAGAGGGTTTGGATCTGTACCAAGAGACCCAGTACTTC	CASRGEGLDLYQETQYF
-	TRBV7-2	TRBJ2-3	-	TGTGCCAGCAGCTTAACGGCGGGGGCCCGCACAGATACGCAGTATTTT	CASSLTAGARTDTQYF
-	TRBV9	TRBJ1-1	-	TGTGCCAGCAGCGCTGGCGGGGGGCTGGACACTGAAGCTTTCTTT	CASSAGGGLDTEAFF
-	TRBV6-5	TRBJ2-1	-	TGTGCCAGCAGTTGGGGACTCGGATCCTACGAGCAGTTCTTC	CASSWGLGSYEQFF
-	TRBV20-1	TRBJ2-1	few	TGCAGTGCTAGTCCGGGCGAGCAGTTCTTC	CSASPGEQFF
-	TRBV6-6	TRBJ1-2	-	TGTGCCAGCAGTTACTCGGGTATATATAGCTACACCTTC	CASSYSGIYSYTF
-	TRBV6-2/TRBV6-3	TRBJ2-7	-	TGTGCCAGCAGCCTTTATGGGACCTACGAGCAGTACTTC	CASSLYGTYEQYF
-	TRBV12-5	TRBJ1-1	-	TGTGCTAGTGGCCGTATTGGGAGGAACACTGAAGCTTTCTTT	CASGRIGRNTEAFF
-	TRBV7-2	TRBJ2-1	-	TGTGCCAGCAGCTTGCAGACAGACCTAACCTACAATGAGCAGTTCTTC	CASSLQTDLTYNEQFF
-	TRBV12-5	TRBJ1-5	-	TGTGCTAGTGCTCCCGGGGGGAGGAATCAGCCCCAGCATTTT	CASAPGGRNQPQHF
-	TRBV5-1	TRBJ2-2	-	TGCGCCAGCAGCTCCTTAGACATAACCGGGGAGCTGTTTTTT	CASSSLDITGELFF
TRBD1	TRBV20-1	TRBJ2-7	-	TGCAGTGCTAGAGTCCCAGGGGGCCACGAGCAGTACTTC	CSARVPGGHEQYF
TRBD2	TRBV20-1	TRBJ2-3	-	TGCAGTGCTAGTCCGCCCCAAGCGGGGGCCTCTCATACGCAGTATTTT	CSASPPQAGASHTQYF
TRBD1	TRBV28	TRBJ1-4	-	TGTGCCAGCAGAAAACCTTCCGGGACAGGGAGTGAAAAACTGTTTTTT	CASRKPSGTGSEKLFF
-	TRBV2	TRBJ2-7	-	TGTGCCGCCAACCAGCAGGGTTTCGGCGAGCAGTACTTC	CAANQQGFGEQYF
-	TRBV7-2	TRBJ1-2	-	TGTGCCAGCAGCTTAATAGGGCAGGGGTCTGGCTACACCTTC	CASSLIGQGSGYTF
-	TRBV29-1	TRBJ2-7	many	TGCAGCGTTGAAGGTCGCTACGAGCAGTACTTC	CSVEGRYEQYF
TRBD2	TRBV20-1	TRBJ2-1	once	TGCAGTGCTAGCAACGAGCGGGACTCTACCTACAATGAGCAGTTCTTC	CSASNERDSTYNEQFF
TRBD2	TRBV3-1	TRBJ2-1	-	TGTGCCAGCAGCCCCGGGACTAGAGGACGCGGTGAGCAGTTCTTC	CASSPGTRGRGEQFF
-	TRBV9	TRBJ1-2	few	TGTGCCAGCAGCGTCGTAGGGGGTAAGGCAGACCTTTTGAGTGGCTACACCTTC	CASSVVGGKADLLSGYTF
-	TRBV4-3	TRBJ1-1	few	TGCGCCAGCAGCCAACAAGACGGGGCAGGCGCTTTCTTT	CASSQQDGAGAFF